This T cell receptor beta chain was recovered during a study of human T cells and chemical hapten exposure. Study summary: A patient group, mainly female, showed alopecia areata, totalis or universalis. The study's findings and limits: It was expanded TCRs that formed significantly more large CDR3 similarity clusters than controls did.

In germline, CDR1 is SGHTA, CDR2 FQGNSA. V lost 1 base, J lost 3 bases, and 3 bases stayed unmatched. The CDR3 runs 15 residues. Time point in this sample: patch test 3, about 24 weeks after DPC sensitization. Noted treatment: therapeutic diphenylcyclopropenone sensitization with weekly scalp DPC. This clonotype was detected ten times or more. Its matching antigen is unknown. In the authors' methods: Sample-level TCR yields exhibited a median of approximately 89,000, with a range of roughly 23,224 to 700,000. MiXCR was run by TCRdb on the RACE reads, yielding one entry per CDR3 protein. The V and J calls and clone size come from TCRdb's table, not from the authors' own analysis. The table has fewer than 200,000 distinct CDR3 sequences, roughly 26% seen once.

The sample was whole blood, taken in connection with sensitization to the hapten diphenylcyclopropenone (DPC). V and J are TRBV7-2 and TRBJ2-7, with 10 nucleotides matching TRBD1. This clonotype originated in a woman younger than 30 with alopecia areata. Some clones in this sample may be carry-over from other donors' samples. CDR3: CASSLGGQGFYEQYF. The CDR3 DNA reads TGTGCCAGCAGCTTAGGGGGACAGGGGTTCTACGAGCAGTACTTC.